The next 16 T cell receptor beta chains were all read from a single sample in a study of blood T cell repertoires in COVID-19 (dated by TCRdb to between 2020 and 2021). Libraries were built with the immunoSEQ multiplex PCR assay. Held by TCRdb, this immuneACCESS table contains in-frame sequences only and omits some clones. Under half of the omission traces to an unresolved V gene where checked; the cause of the rest is unknown. A total of approximately 75,000 clones appear in this sample, less than 85% of them only once. The ten largest clones add up to 2% to 3% of the sample. The sample comprised peripheral blood. Receptors originate from a human donor with acute or convalescent COVID-19. The donor label of this sample is uncertain.

The chain uses TRBV11-2 and TRBJ1-2, with D possibly TRBD1 on 5 matching bases. The germline V and J ends were trimmed by 1 base and 4 bases, with 7 bases remaining between them. The CDR3 consists of 13 residues. Germline CDR1 SGHAT, CDR2 FQNNGV. For the CDR3, the DNA is TGTGCCAGCAGCTTAGGGCAGGGCTATGGCTACACCTTC. Its protein product is CASSLGQGYGYTF.

The J gene is TRBJ2-2, the V gene TRBV15; 7 bases agree with TRBD2. CDR1 is LNHNV, CDR2 YYDKDF, per germline (reference sequence). V trimming: 3 bases; J trimming: 3 bases; junction bases outside the gene matches: 7. The CDR3 is 16 residues long. The DNA for the CDR3 is TGTGCCACCAGCAGGCGGGAGTGGGTCGACACCGGGGAGCTGTTTTTT. It encodes CATSRREWVDTGELFF.

The chain employs TRBV6-5 and TRBJ2-2, with D possibly TRBD2 on 6 matching bases. The V gene lost 8 bases and the J gene lost 4 bases, with 17 bases spanning the gap. The germline gives CDR1 MNHEY, CDR2 SVGAGI. The CDR3 extends over 15 amino acids. The chain's CDR3 is CASGKLADPTGELFF. CDR3 coding DNA: TGTGCCAGCGGGAAATTAGCGGATCCCACCGGGGAGCTGTTTTTT.

The chain uses TRBV19 and TRBJ2-4, with 11 bases matching TRBD1. The germline CDR1 and CDR2 sequences are LNHDA and SQIVND (reference sequence). V was pared by 6 bases and J by 7 bases, with 2 bases of the junction left unmatched. The CDR3 has 13 amino acids. The CDR3 nucleotides are TGTGCCAGTAGGGGGACAGGGGGGAACATTCAGTACTTC. Translation gives CASRGTGGNIQYF. The full variable domain, rest sourced from reference TRBV19 and TRBJ2-4, is DGGITQSPKYLFRKEGQNVTLSCEQNLNHDAMYWYRQDPGQGLRLIYYSQIVNDFQKGDIAEGYSVSREKKESFPLTVTSAQKNPTAFYLCASRGTGGNIQYFGAGTRLSVL.

V gene TRBV7-9 combines with J gene TRBJ2-2; D gene uncertain. The V end was cut by 2 bases, the J end by 8 bases, with 3 bases between. CDR1 SEHNR and CDR2 FQNEAQ come from the germline V gene (reference sequence). This CDR3 has 11 amino acids. This CDR3 is CASSLIGELFF. As DNA, the CDR3 is TGTGCCAGCAGCTTAATAGGGGAGCTGTTTTTT. Using reference TRBV7-9 and TRBJ2-2 for the parts outside the CDR3, the full variable domain is DTGVSQNPRHKITKRGQNVTFRCDPISEHNRLYWYRQTLGQGPEFLTYFQNEAQLEKSRLLSDRFSAERPKGSFSTLEIQRTEQGDSAMYLCASSLIGELFFGEGSRLTVL.

The chain has TRBV27 and TRBJ1-1, with D tentatively TRBD1 (5 bases). Looked up from germline, CDR1 is MNHEY and CDR2 is SMNVEV (reference sequence). The CDR3 is 14 residues long. The ends were cut back, 5 bases at V and 4 bases at J, with 14 bases in the middle. CDR3 nucleotide sequence: TGTGCCAGCAGTACCCCAGGGTTGGGCACTGAAGCTTTCTTT. It encodes CASSTPGLGTEAFF.

The chain recombines TRBV15 with TRBJ2-5, with 9 bases lining up with TRBD2. The CDR3 length is 16 residues. The V and J ends lost 1 base and 5 bases, in that order; junction bases with no gene match: 8. Germline CDR1 LNHNV, CDR2 YYDKDF (reference sequence). The CDR3 region is CATSRGSGGRGETQYF. In DNA form, the CDR3 reads TGTGCCACCAGCAGAGGGAGCGGGGGGCGAGGGGAGACCCAGTACTTC.

The V gene is TRBV18, the J gene TRBJ1-1, with TRBD1 matching over 7 bases. This CDR3 is built from 14 residues. Germline loops: CDR1 KGHSH, CDR2 LQKENI. The trim removed 5 bases at V and 2 bases at J, leaving 5 bases unmatched. The CDR3 coding sequence is TGTGCCAGCTCAACGGACAGGCTAAACACTGAAGCTTTCTTT. Amino acid sequence: CASSTDRLNTEAFF. Drawing the rest from reference TRBV18 and TRBJ1-1, the complete variable domain is NAGVMQNPRHLVRRRGQEARLRCSPMKGHSHVYWYRQLPEEGLKFMVYLQKENIIDESGMPKERFSAEFPKEGPSILRIQQVVRGDSAAYFCASSTDRLNTEAFFGQGTRLTVV.

The chain carries TRBV2 and TRBJ2-3, with D hard to call. CDR3 size: 11 residues. Germline V CDR1 and CDR2: SNHLY, FYNNEI. V lost 5 bases and J 10 bases, leaving 10 bases between the germline ends. The CDR3 coding sequence is TGTGCCAGCAGTCAAGGTTCGGCGCAGTATTTT. It specifies CASSQGSAQYF.

V is TRBV3-1 (or the pseudogene TRBV3-2) and J is TRBJ2-1; 9 bases map to TRBD2. Germline trimming cut 1 base from V and 2 bases from J; bases unmatched to any gene: 3. The CDR3 spans 16 residues. CDR1 is LGHDT, CDR2 YNNKEL, per germline (reference sequence). This CDR3 reads CASSQGPSGTYNEQFF. CDR3 in DNA: TGTGCCAGCAGCCAAGGTCCTAGCGGGACCTACAATGAGCAGTTCTTC.

This clone has just one count. The rearrangement links TRBV6-2 or TRBV6-3 to TRBJ2-3, with 15 bases fitting TRBD2. V lost 6 bases to trimming and J lost 3 bases; unmatched junction nucleotides: 10. This CDR3 spans 18 amino acids. Germline V gives CDR1 MNHEY, CDR2 SVGEGT. CDR3 amino acids: CASSRTPGLAGGTDTQYF. CDR3 coding DNA: TGTGCCAGCAGCCGCACCCCGGGACTAGCGGGAGGTACAGATACGCAGTATTTT.

The sample holds one count of this clone. The genes are TRBV28 and TRBJ2-1; tentative D call: TRBD2 (5 bases). Trimming stripped 8 bases from V and 6 bases from J, with 11 bases between. The CDR3 length is 12 residues. Germline V gene lookup returns CDR1 MDHEN and CDR2 SYDVKM. The CDR3 sequence: CASGSHGNEQFF. Here the CDR3 DNA reads TGTGCCAGCGGGAGCCATGGCAATGAGCAGTTCTTC.

The genes are TRBV11-3 and TRBJ2-5, with D possibly matching TRBD1 (6 bases). Germline loops: CDR1 SGHNT, CDR2 YENEEA. The germline V and J ends were trimmed by 3 bases and 5 bases, with 16 bases remaining between them. The CDR3 has 15 residues. In nucleotides, the CDR3 is TGTGCCAGCAGCTTGGGACACGGACTTTTGGAGACCCAGTACTTC. It is translated as CASSLGHGLLETQYF.

The genes are TRBV19 and TRBJ1-2, with D possibly matching TRBD1 (5 bases). The CDR3 is 14 amino acids. Germline lookup yields CDR1 LNHDA and CDR2 SQIVND (reference sequence). Trimming took off 7 bases at V and 3 bases at J, with 15 bases between the two ends. In DNA, the CDR3 is TGTGCCAGTAACCCCGGGGGGTTGGACTATGGCTACACCTTC. Its protein is CASNPGGLDYGYTF.

This chain uses TRBV27 with TRBJ1-4, with D possibly being TRBD1 (5 bases). V lost 2 bases and J lost 0, with 19 bases in between. The germline gives CDR1 MNHEY, CDR2 SMNVEV (reference sequence). The CDR3 has 19 residues. CDR3 amino acids: CASSLKGLGYLATNEKLFF. CDR3 DNA: TGTGCCAGCAGTTTAAAGGGGCTTGGTTACCTTGCAACTAATGAAAAACTGTTTTTT. Full variable domain (outside the CDR3, taken from reference TRBV27 and TRBJ1-4): EAQVTQNPRYLITVTGKKLTVTCSQNMNHEYMSWYRQDPGLGLRQIYYSMNVEVTDKGDVPEGYKVSRKEKRNFPLILESPSPNQTSLYFCASSLKGLGYLATNEKLFFGSGTQLSVL.

The chain has TRBV6-2 or TRBV6-3 and TRBJ1-4; 8 nucleotides agree with TRBD1. The CDR3 is 15 residues long. V lost 5 bases to trimming and J lost 4 bases; unmatched junction nucleotides: 6. Germline-derived CDR1 and CDR2 are MNHEY and SVGEGT. In DNA, the CDR3 is TGTGCCAGCAGTCCCTCCGACAGGGGTAATGAAAAACTGTTTTTT. Its translation is CASSPSDRGNEKLFF.